This TCR beta chain was captured in a study of blood T cell repertoires in COVID-19. Study at large: From T cells, B-cell-depleted T cells, or PBMCs came the material, which was cDNA or gDNA.

Under the authors' procedure: Reference gene primer amplification yielded estimated nucleated cell counts. Libraries were prepared by immunoSEQ multiplex PCR; TCRdb keeps only in-frame clonotypes and omits some of them. The V and J calls and the clone size are those of that table, but D and trimming were determined from the DNA. This sample has about 130,000 clones, with approximately 81% found just once. The germline gives CDR1 MNHNS, CDR2 SASEGT. CDR3 length equals 17 residues. The ends lost 0 bases at V and 0 bases at J; junction bases unmatched: 3. J is TRBJ2-1 and V is TRBV6-1; 9 bases map to TRBD2. The receptor was derived from a man aged 40-49 years with active or convalescent COVID-19. Sequenced sample: peripheral blood. The CDR3 loop is CASSEATSGYSYNEQFF. In DNA form, the CDR3 reads TGTGCCAGCAGTGAAGCGACTAGCGGTTACTCCTACAATGAGCAGTTCTTC.